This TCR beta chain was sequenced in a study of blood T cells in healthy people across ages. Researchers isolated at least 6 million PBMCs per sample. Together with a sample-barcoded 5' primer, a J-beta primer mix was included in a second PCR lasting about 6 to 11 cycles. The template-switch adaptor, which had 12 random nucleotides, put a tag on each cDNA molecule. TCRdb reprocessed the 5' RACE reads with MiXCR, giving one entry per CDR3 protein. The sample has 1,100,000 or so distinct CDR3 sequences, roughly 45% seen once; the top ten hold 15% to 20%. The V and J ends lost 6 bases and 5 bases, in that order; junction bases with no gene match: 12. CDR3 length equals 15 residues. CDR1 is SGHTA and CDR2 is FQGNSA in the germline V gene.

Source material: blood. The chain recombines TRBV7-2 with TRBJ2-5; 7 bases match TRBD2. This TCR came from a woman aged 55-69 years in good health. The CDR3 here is CASSDGAGVLETQYF. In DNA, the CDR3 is TGTGCCAGCAGTGATGGGGCGGGAGTTCTGGAGACCCAGTACTTC.